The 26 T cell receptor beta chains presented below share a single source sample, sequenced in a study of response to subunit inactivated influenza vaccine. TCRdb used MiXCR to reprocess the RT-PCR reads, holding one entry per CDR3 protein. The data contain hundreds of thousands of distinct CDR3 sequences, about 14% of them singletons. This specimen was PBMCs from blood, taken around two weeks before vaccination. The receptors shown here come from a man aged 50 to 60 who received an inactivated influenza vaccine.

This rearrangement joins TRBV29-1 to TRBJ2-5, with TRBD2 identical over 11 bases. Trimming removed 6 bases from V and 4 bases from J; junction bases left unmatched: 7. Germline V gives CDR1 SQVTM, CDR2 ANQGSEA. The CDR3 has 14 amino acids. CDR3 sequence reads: CSVTTSGRRETQYF. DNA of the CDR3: TGCAGCGTCACCACTAGCGGGAGACGAGAGACCCAGTACTTC.

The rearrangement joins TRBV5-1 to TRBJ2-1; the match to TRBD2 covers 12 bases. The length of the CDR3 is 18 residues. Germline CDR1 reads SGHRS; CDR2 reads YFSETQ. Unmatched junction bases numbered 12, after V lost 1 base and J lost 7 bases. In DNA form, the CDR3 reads TGCGCCAGCAGCTTGTCCCATGCTAGCGGGGGGGCTAGGAATGAGCAGTTCTTC. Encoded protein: CASSLSHASGGARNEQFF.

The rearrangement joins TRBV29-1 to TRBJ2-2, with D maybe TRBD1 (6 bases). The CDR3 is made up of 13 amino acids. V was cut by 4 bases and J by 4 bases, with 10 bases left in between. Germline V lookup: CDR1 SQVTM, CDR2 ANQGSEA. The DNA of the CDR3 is TGCAGCGTTGGGGACACATCCACCGGGGAGCTGTTTTTT. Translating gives CSVGDTSTGELFF.

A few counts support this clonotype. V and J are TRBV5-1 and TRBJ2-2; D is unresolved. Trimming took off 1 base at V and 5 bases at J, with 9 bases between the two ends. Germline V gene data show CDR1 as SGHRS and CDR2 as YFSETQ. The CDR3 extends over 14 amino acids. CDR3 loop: CASSLTLGTGELFF. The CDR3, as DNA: TGCGCCAGCAGCTTGACACTGGGAACCGGGGAGCTGTTTTTT.

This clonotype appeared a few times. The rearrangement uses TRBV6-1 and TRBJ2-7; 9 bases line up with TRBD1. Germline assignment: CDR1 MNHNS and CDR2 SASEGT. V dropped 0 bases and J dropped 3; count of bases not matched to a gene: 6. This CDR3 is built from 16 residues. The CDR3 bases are TGTGCCAGCAGTGAAGCTACCGGGACAGGGATCTACGAGCAGTACTTC. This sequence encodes CASSEATGTGIYEQYF.

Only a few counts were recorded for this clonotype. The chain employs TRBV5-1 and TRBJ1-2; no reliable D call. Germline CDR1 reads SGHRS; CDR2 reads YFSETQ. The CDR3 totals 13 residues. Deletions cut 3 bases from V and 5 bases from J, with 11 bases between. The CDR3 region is CASSSQTEYGYTF. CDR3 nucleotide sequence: TGCGCCAGCAGCTCCCAGACGGAATATGGCTACACCTTC. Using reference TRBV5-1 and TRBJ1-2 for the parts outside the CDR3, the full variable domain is KAGVTQTPRYLIKTRGQQVTLSCSPISGHRSVSWYQQTPGQGLQFLFEYFSETQRNKGNFPGRFSGRQFSNSRSEMNVSTLELGDSALYLCASSSQTEYGYTFGSGTRLTVV.

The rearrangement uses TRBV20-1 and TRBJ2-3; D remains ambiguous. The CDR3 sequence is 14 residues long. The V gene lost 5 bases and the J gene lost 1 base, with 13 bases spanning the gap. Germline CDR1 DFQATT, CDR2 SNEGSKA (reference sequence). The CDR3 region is CSAVPGAGTDTQYF. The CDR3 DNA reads TGCAGTGCTGTCCCAGGAGCAGGCACAGATACGCAGTATTTT.

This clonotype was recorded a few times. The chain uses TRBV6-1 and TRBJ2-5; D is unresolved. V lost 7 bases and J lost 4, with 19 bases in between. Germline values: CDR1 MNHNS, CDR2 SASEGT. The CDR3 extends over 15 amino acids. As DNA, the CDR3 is TGTGCCAGCATATCCTTTGGACCCGGGCGAGAGACCCAGTACTTC. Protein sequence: CASISFGPGRETQYF.

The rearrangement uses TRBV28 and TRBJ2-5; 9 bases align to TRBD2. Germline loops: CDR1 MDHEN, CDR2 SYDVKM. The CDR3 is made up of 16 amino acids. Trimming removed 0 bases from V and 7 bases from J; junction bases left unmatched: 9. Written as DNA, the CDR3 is TGTGCCAGCAGTTTATGCATTTGCGGGGGGGCTCGGACCCAGTACTTC. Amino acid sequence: CASSLCICGGARTQYF.

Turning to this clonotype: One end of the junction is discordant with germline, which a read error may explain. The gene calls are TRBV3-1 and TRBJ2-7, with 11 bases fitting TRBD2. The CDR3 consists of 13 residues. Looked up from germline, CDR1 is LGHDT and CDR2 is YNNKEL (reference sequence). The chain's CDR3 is CASSQVDGLAGSF. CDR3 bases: TGTGCCAGCAGCCAAGTGGATGGACTAGCGGGTTCCTTC.

CDR3 sequence: CAWSVATNTEAFF. CDR3 nucleotides: TGTGCCTGGAGTGTGGCCACGAACACTGAAGCTTTCTTT. The chain carries TRBV30 and TRBJ1-1; D not resolved. Deletions cut 0 bases from V and 1 base from J, with 6 bases between. This CDR3 contains 13 residues. Germline CDR1 GTSNPN, CDR2 SVGIG (reference sequence).

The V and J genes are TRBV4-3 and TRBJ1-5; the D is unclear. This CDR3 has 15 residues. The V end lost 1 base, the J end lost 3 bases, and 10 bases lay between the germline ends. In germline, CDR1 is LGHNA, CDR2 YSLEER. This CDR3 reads CASSQVSDTNQPQHF. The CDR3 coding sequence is TGCGCCAGCAGCCAAGTGAGTGACACCAATCAGCCCCAGCATTTT.

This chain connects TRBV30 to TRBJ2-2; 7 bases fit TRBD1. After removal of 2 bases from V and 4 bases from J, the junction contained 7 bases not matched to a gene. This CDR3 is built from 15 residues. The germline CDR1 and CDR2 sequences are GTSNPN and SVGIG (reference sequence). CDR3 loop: CAWSPRTGLTGELFF. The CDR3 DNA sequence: TGTGCCTGGAGTCCCAGGACAGGCCTCACCGGGGAGCTGTTTTTT.

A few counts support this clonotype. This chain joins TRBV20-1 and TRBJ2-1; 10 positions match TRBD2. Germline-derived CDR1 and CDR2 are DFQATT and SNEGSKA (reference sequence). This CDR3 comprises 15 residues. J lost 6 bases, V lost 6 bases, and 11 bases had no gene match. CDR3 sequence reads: CSASRSGGALNEQFF. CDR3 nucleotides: TGCAGTGCGTCCAGGAGCGGGGGGGCCCTCAATGAGCAGTTCTTC.

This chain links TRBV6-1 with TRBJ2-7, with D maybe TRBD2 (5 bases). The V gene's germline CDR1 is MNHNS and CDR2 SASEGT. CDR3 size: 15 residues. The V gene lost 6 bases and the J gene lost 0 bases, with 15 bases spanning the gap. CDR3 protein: CASRRTFLSSYEQYF. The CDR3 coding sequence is TGTGCCAGCAGAAGGACTTTCCTAAGCTCCTACGAGCAGTACTTC.

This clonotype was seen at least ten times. For the CDR3, the DNA is TGTGCCAGCAGTTTTACTCCCCTCGGTGGCGGGACCACTCAATTCTTC. As protein: CASSFTPLGGGTTQFF. V usage is TRBV12-3 or TRBV12-4 and J usage is TRBJ2-1; the D gene is possibly TRBD2 (6 bases). Trimming removed 3 bases from V and 16 bases from J, with 28 bases in between. CDR3 length: 16 residues.

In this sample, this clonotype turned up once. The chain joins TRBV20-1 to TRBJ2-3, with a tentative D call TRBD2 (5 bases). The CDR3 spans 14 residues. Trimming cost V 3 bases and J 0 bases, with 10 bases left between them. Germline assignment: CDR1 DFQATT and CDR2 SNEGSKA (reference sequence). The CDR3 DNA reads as TGCAGTGCTAGTCGAGGGATGAGCACAGATACGCAGTATTTT. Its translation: CSASRGMSTDTQYF.

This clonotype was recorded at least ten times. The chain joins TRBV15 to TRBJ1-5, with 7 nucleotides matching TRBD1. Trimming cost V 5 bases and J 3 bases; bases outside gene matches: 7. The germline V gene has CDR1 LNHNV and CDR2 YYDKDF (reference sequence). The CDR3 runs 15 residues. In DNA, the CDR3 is TGTGCCACCAGCCGAAGACAGGGACCCAATCAGCCCCAGCATTTT. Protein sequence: CATSRRQGPNQPQHF.

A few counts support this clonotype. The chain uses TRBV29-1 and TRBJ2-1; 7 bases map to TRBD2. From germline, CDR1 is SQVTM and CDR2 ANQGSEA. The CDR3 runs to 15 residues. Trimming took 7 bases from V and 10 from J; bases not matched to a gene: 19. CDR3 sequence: CSDSRRNRLAGEQFF. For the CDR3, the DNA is TGCAGCGATAGCAGAAGAAACCGACTAGCTGGGGAGCAGTTCTTC.

CDR3 sequence reads: CAWSRTGNTIYF. The CDR3 bases are TGTGCCTGGAGTCGGACGGGAAACACCATATATTTT. The genes are TRBV30 and TRBJ1-3; no reliable D call. The germline V gene encodes CDR1 GTSNPN and CDR2 SVGIG (reference sequence). V was cut by 2 bases and J by 4 bases, with 6 bases left in between. The CDR3 totals 12 residues. The whole variable domain, filled in from reference TRBV30 and TRBJ1-3, reads SQTIHQWPATLVQPVGSPLSLECTVEGTSNPNLYWYRQAAGRGLQLLFYSVGIGQISSEVPQNLSASRPQDRQFILSSKKLLLSDSGFYLCAWSRTGNTIYFGEGSWLTVV.

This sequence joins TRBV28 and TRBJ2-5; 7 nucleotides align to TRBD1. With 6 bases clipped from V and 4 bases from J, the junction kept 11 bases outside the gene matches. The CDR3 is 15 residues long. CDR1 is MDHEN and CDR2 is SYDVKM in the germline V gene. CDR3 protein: CASSQDKGALETQYF. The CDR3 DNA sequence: TGTGCCAGCAGCCAGGACAAGGGGGCGTTAGAGACCCAGTACTTC.

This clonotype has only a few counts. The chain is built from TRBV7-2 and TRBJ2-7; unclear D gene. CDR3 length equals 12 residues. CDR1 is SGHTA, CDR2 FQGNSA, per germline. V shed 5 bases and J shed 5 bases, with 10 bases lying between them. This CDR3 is CASSPNLDEQYF. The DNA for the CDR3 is TGTGCCAGCAGCCCAAATTTAGACGAGCAGTACTTC.

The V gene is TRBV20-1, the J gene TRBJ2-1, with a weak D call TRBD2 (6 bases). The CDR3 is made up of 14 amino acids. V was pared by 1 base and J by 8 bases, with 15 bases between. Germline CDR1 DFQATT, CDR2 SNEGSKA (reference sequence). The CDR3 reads CSARVGPRRDEQFF. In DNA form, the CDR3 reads TGCAGTGCTAGAGTCGGCCCCAGGAGGGATGAGCAGTTCTTC.

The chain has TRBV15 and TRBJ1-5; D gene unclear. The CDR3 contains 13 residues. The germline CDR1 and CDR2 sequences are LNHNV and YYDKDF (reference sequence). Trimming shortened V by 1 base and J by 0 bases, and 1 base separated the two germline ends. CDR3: CATSRASNQPQHF. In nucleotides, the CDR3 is TGTGCCACCAGCAGAGCTAGCAATCAGCCCCAGCATTTT. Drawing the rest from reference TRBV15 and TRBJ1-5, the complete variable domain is DAMVIQNPRYQVTQFGKPVTLSCSQTLNHNVMYWYQQKSSQAPKLLFHYYDKDFNNEADTPDNFQSRRPNTSFCFLDIRSPGLGDTAMYLCATSRASNQPQHFGDGTRLSIL.

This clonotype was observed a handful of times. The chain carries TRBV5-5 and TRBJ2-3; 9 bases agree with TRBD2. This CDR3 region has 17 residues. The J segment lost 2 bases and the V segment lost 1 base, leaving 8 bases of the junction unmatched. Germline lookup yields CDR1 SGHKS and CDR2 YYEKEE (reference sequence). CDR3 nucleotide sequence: TGTGCCAGCAGCTTGAGTAGTAGCGGGAGTTACACAGATACGCAGTATTTT. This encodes CASSLSSSGSYTDTQYF.

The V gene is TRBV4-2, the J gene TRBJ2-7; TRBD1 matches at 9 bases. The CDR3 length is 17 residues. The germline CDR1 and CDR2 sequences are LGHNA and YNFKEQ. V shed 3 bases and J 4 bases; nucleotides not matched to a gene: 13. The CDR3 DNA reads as TGTGCCAGCAGCCAGAACCGGTTGGGACAGGGTATGTACGAGCAGTACTTC. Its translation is CASSQNRLGQGMYEQYF.